The clone carrying this TCR beta chain was recorded a few times. The CDR3 totals 14 residues. The ends were cut back, 7 bases at V and 0 bases at J, with 7 bases in the middle. PCR was performed a second time for roughly 6 to 12 cycles using a sample-barcoded 5' primer and a J-beta primer mix. One entry per CDR3 protein, called by TCRdb with MiXCR from the 5' RACE reads. The sample has approximately 780,000 distinct CDR3 sequences; about a quarter are singletons. This entry is derived from a study of blood T cells in healthy people across ages. The data were also submitted as part of a second study, on T cells of mothers and their children.

The chain has TRBV12-3 or TRBV12-4 and TRBJ2-6; D is unclear. The sequenced sample was blood. This clonotype originated in a boy younger than 18 in good health. The CDR3 DNA reads TGTGCCAGCACACTGAGCTCTGGGGCCAACGTCCTGACTTTC. Translated: CASTLSSGANVLTF.